These T cell receptor beta chains were read from a single sample in a study of T cells expressing NK-cell markers. TCRdb reworked the 5' RACE reads into one entry per CDR3 protein, no DNA. This repertoire includes approximately 460,000 distinct CDR3 sequences. The sequenced sample consisted of blood T cells: a sorted CD56 or NKG2C T cell subset, CD4+ or CD8+ T cells, or bulk PBMC T cells (not recorded which). These receptors were obtained from a woman between 18 and 75 years old in good health. Both conserved end residues are part of each CDR3.

CASEGLAVDTQYF	TRBV6-2/TRBV6-3	TRBJ2-3
CASSAVSGSEQYF	TRBV7-9	TRBJ2-7
CSARDGTSLTNEQFF	TRBV20-1	TRBJ2-1
CASSREQNTEAFF	TRBV4-3	TRBJ1-1
CASCLGHADTQYF	TRBV10-2	TRBJ2-3
CASSVRLGNEQYF	TRBV9	TRBJ2-7
CASSDGRSSYNSPLHF	TRBV7-9	TRBJ1-6
CASSQATGGWSDGYTF	TRBV4-3	TRBJ1-2
CASSQLGVNTEAFF	TRBV4-3	TRBJ1-1
CASSPTSAIQETQYF	TRBV7-9	TRBJ2-5
CASSKGTSGQTGELFF	TRBV5-8	TRBJ2-2